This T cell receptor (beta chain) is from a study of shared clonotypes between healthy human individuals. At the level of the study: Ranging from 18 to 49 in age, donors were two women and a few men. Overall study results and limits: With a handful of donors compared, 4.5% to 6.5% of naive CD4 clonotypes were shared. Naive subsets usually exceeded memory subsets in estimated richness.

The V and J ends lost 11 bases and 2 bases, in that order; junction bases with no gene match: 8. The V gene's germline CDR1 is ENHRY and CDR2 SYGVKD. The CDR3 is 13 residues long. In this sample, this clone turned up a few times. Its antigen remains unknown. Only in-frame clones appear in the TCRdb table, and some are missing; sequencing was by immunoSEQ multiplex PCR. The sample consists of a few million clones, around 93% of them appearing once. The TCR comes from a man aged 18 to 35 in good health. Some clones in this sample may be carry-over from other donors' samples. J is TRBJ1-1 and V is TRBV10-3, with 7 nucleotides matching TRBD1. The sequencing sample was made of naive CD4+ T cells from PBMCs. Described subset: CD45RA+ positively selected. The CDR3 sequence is CASMGQPNTEAFF. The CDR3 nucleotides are TGTGCCTCAATGGGACAGCCCAACACTGAAGCTTTCTTT.